This T cell receptor (beta chain) appears in the sequencing data of a study of beta chain features in type 1 diabetes. Study-wide context: The examined sorted cells totaled around 100 million across samples. The study, taken as a whole, reports: Within patients, naive, central memory and Treg TCRB repertoires seemed more similar than within healthy donors. Type 1 diabetes patients had moderately but significantly shorter TCRB CDR3s in all four CD4+ subsets.

Markers CD45RO/CCR7/CD25/CD127/CD95/CD27 served to sort CD4+ naive, central memory, regulatory and stem cell-like memory cells. Of the isolated RNA, all was reverse transcribed, and so the sequenced material was expressed TCRB transcripts. Some 4 million reads on average were seen across naive, central memory and regulatory T cell samples. Clones were sequenced by immunoSEQ multiplex PCR, and TCRdb holds only the in-frame ones, with some missing. This sample has over 150,000 clones; about 9.3% occur once, and the top ten carry 0.4% to 0.55%. A remark on this clone: Its cognate antigen is unknown.

V was trimmed by 0 bases and J by 3 bases, leaving 9 bases between them. This CDR3 is built from 15 residues. Germline V CDR1 and CDR2: LGHNA, YNFKEQ. V gene TRBV4-2 combines with J gene TRBJ2-1, with D perhaps matching TRBD2 (5 bases). The clonotype was recovered from a man under 40 with type 1 diabetes. The sample consisted of central memory CD4+ T cells from blood. CDR3 in amino acids: CASSQEQDYYNEQFF. CDR3 coding DNA: TGTGCCAGCAGCCAAGAACAAGACTACTACAATGAGCAGTTCTTC.